The source of this T cell receptor (beta chain) is a study of CD8+CD57+ T cells in acquired aplastic anemia. Across the whole study: Sorted CD4+ plus CD8+ cells gave DNA averaging about 3.2 ug.

Comments on this clonotype: Its antigen is currently unknown.

TCR beta VDJ and CDR3 were profiled, and genomic DNA was the template. TCRdb re-analysed the reads in MiXCR, keeping a single row per CDR3 protein. The data contain 130,000 or so distinct CDR3 sequences, 45% to 60% of them seen just once; the ten biggest clones take up 25% to 30%. For sequencing, patients were chosen who had shown expansion of CD8+CD57+ cells by flow cytometry. None of the patients had been given any therapy when their blood was sampled. This CDR3 region has 14 residues. From germline, CDR1 is SQVTM and CDR2 ANQGSEA. The V end was cut by 3 bases, the J end by 6 bases, with 16 bases between. The study, taken as a whole, reports: Patients and controls were found to share roughly 31 CD8+ CDR3 sequences. No significant patient-versus-control difference appeared in CD8+ Simpson's diversity.

This clonotype was obtained from a human donor with aplastic anemia. Material: sorted CD4+, CD8+, or CD8+CD57+ T cells (not recorded which) from PBMCs. The chain links TRBV29-1 to TRBJ2-3, with D tentatively TRBD1 or TRBD2 (6 bases each). In nucleotides, the CDR3 is TGCAGCGTTGATTCATCGGGGGCGGGTGATACGCAGTATTTT. Amino acid sequence: CSVDSSGAGDTQYF.